The clone carrying this T cell receptor beta chain was seen only a few times. The antigen remains unidentified. The data belong to a study of cytomegalovirus exposure and HLA in healthy donors. In the study overall: Among the approximately 400 genotyped donors, about 81% were placed in the Caucasian-associated ancestry cluster. General study results and limits: Researchers reported in a later analysis that common viral pathogens appeared linked to several top clusters. Some highly shared sequence variants likely arose as a pipeline artifact. In an earlier analysis, about 90% or about 30%: the productive usage of most TCR beta V segments.

60 Vbeta and 13 Jbeta primers were used in PCR. Assay used: immunoSEQ multiplex PCR; TCRdb lists only in-frame clones, some missing. The table includes about 160,000 clones, 60% to 85% detected once. Trimming shortened V by 2 bases and J by 2 bases, and 9 bases separated the two germline ends. CDR1 is KGHSH, CDR2 LQKENI, per germline. The CDR3 length is 15 residues. The V gene is TRBV18, the J gene TRBJ1-4; D is unclear. Input material: PBMCs. The TCR originated in a woman between 45 and 65 years old in good health and CMV-seropositive. This CDR3 reads CASSPGEKTNEKLFF. CDR3 nucleotides: TGTGCCAGCTCACCAGGGGAGAAGACTAATGAAAAACTGTTTTTT.